These T cell receptor beta chains were read from a single sample in a study of T cells after yellow fever vaccination. In TCRdb, the 5' RACE reads were re-called with MiXCR into one record per CDR3 protein. The data hold approximately 300,000 distinct CDR3 sequences, with around 6.8% observed a single time. The sequenced sample was PBMCs, obtained roughly 45 days after the first yellow fever vaccination. The receptors come from a man aged 18 to 30 who received the YFV17D yellow fever vaccine. Each CDR3 is given without its conserved first and last residue. The order of the fields is J gene, D gene, V gene, CDR3 protein. The D gene is left open where the match is weak.

J gene: TRBJ1-6
D gene: -
V gene: TRBV10-3
CDR3 protein: AISDSGIESPLH

J gene: TRBJ2-1
D gene: TRBD2
V gene: TRBV20-1
CDR3 protein: SARDQRGGSYNEQF

J gene: TRBJ2-2
D gene: -
V gene: TRBV4-2
CDR3 protein: ASRTVAVNTGELF

J gene: TRBJ2-7
D gene: -
V gene: TRBV7-2
CDR3 protein: ASSFTNYEQY

J gene: TRBJ2-1
D gene: -
V gene: TRBV19
CDR3 protein: ASVPRGRPHNEQF

J gene: TRBJ2-2
D gene: -
V gene: TRBV3-1
CDR3 protein: ASSQAEYPNTGELF

J gene: TRBJ2-7
D gene: -
V gene: TRBV4-1
CDR3 protein: ASSQGHFWY

J gene: TRBJ1-2
D gene: -
V gene: TRBV27
CDR3 protein: ASSPNFRQANYGYT

J gene: TRBJ2-1
D gene: -
V gene: TRBV20-1
CDR3 protein: SAILSGNEQF

J gene: TRBJ2-1
D gene: -
V gene: TRBV12-3/TRBV12-4
CDR3 protein: ASSLQETSNEQF

J gene: TRBJ1-1
D gene: -
V gene: TRBV12-3/TRBV12-4
CDR3 protein: ASSLFGGPTMNTEAF

J gene: TRBJ2-1
D gene: -
V gene: TRBV7-3
CDR3 protein: ASSPVQGPGIKQF